These 26 T cell receptor beta chains came from one sample sequenced in a study of chemoradiotherapy in HPV16-positive cancers. The method was immunoSEQ multiplex PCR; TCRdb's version includes in-frame clones alone and lacks a portion of them. The sample records 2,000 to 2,500 clones, around 80% being singletons. The source was tumor tissue, collected from a patient who underwent chemoradiotherapy. The source of these receptors is a human donor with HPV-associated anogenital cancer.

The rearrangement links TRBV6-1 to TRBJ1-5, with D possibly being TRBD1 (5 bases). Germline CDR1 reads MNHNS; CDR2 reads SASEGT. The CDR3 covers 15 residues. Trimming removed 2 bases from V and 4 bases from J, with 12 bases in between. This CDR3 reads CASSEMVGRNQPQHF. DNA of the CDR3: TGTGCCAGCAGTGAAATGGTGGGACGGAATCAGCCCCAGCATTTT.

The chain carries TRBV6-5 and TRBJ2-5, with TRBD2 as a possible D gene (6 bases). Germline V lookup: CDR1 MNHEY, CDR2 SVGAGI. Between the trimmed V and J ends, which lost 7 bases and 4 bases, there was a span of 19 bases. This CDR3 spans 15 amino acids. The CDR3 sequence: CASNSRGAGRETQYF. The CDR3 coding sequence is TGTGCCAGCAACTCGAGAGGCGCCGGGAGAGAGACCCAGTACTTC.

The chain recombines TRBV6-1 with TRBJ2-2; possible D gene TRBD2, 6 bases. The CDR3 is 14 residues long. Trimming removed 4 bases from V and 2 bases from J, with 8 bases in between. Germline CDR1 and CDR2: MNHNS and SASEGT. DNA of the CDR3: TGTGCCAGCAGTGGGAGGGGAAACACCGGGGAGCTGTTTTTT. It translates to CASSGRGNTGELFF.

CDR3 residues: CASSSRLESTDTQYF. DNA for the CDR3: TGTGCCAGCAGCTCACGACTAGAAAGCACAGATACGCAGTATTTT. The chain carries TRBV7-9 and TRBJ2-3, with a weak D call TRBD2 (6 bases). CDR3 length: 15 amino acids. CDR1 and CDR2 from the germline V gene are SEHNR and FQNEAQ (reference sequence). Trimming took off 4 bases at V and 0 bases at J, with 11 bases between the two ends.

This clone showed up just once. The rearrangement links TRBV5-1 to TRBJ2-5; no clear D. The germline V gene encodes CDR1 SGHRS and CDR2 YFSETQ. V was shortened by 7 bases and J by 1 base, with 17 bases between the two germline ends. CDR3 length: 15 residues. The CDR3 nucleotides are TGCGCCAGCCAGAGTCGTCTGGCCGTCCAAGAGACCCAGTACTTC. It specifies CASQSRLAVQETQYF.

CDR3: CASSLGVWLAGAIMGPNEQFF. In nucleotides, the CDR3 is TGTGCCAGCAGTTTAGGGGTGTGGCTAGCGGGGGCGATTATGGGGCCTAACGAGCAGTTCTTC. This sequence joins TRBV28 and TRBJ2-1; 10 bases map to TRBD2. CDR3 length: 21 amino acids. CDR1 is MDHEN and CDR2 is SYDVKM in the germline V gene. Trimming at V came to 2 bases and at J to 10 bases, leaving 26 bases not matched to a gene. The whole variable domain, remainder taken from reference TRBV28 and TRBJ2-1, is DVKVTQSSRYLVKRTGEKVFLECVQDMDHENMFWYRQDPGLGLRLIYFSYDVKMKEKGDIPEGYSVSREKKERFSLILESASTNQTSMYLCASSLGVWLAGAIMGPNEQFFGPGTRLTVL.

The chain combines TRBV7-9 with TRBJ1-1; D not certain. CDR3 length: 12 residues. Trimming left V 2 bases short and J 7 bases short, with 8 bases between. The germline V gene has CDR1 SEHNR and CDR2 FQNEAQ (reference sequence). The CDR3 DNA reads TGTGCCAGCAGCTTAAACAGCTATGAAGCTTTCTTT. It codes for CASSLNSYEAFF. Together with reference TRBV7-9 and TRBJ1-1, the CDR3 gives the full variable domain: DTGVSQNPRHKITKRGQNVTFRCDPISEHNRLYWYRQTLGQGPEFLTYFQNEAQLEKSRLLSDRFSAERPKGSFSTLEIQRTEQGDSAMYLCASSLNSYEAFFGQGTRLTVV.

This chain connects TRBV19 to TRBJ1-1, with D perhaps TRBD1 (5 bases). V was trimmed by 5 bases and J by 1 base, leaving 11 bases between them. The germline CDR1 and CDR2 sequences are LNHDA and SQIVND (reference sequence). The CDR3 has 14 residues. Written as DNA, the CDR3 is TGTGCCAGTAGTGCACAGGCCGCGAACACTGAAGCTTTCTTT. As protein: CASSAQAANTEAFF.

The V call is TRBV5-1, the J call TRBJ1-5; no definite D call. The CDR3 totals 15 residues. V shed 1 base and J shed 0 bases, with 8 bases lying between them. Germline-derived CDR1 and CDR2 are SGHRS and YFSETQ. The CDR3 region has the DNA TGCGCCAGCAGCTTGAACGGGAATAGCAATCAGCCCCAGCATTTT. Translating it yields CASSLNGNSNQPQHF.

V usage is TRBV19 and J usage is TRBJ1-2; 7 bases match TRBD1. V gave up 7 bases and J gave up 2 bases; unmatched junction bases: 19. The CDR3 consists of 18 residues. Germline lookup yields CDR1 LNHDA and CDR2 SQIVND (reference sequence). CDR3 sequence: CASNPTKGAQAPNYGYTF. The CDR3 DNA reads as TGTGCCAGTAATCCCACAAAGGGGGCCCAGGCTCCAAACTATGGCTACACCTTC.

The chain employs TRBV29-1 and TRBJ2-3; D uncertain. CDR1 and CDR2 from the germline V gene are SQVTM and ANQGSEA. V was clipped by 4 bases and J by 2 bases, with 4 bases between them. This CDR3 is 11 amino acids long. DNA for the CDR3: TGCAGCGTTGGACCCACAGATACGCAGTATTTT. Amino acids: CSVGPTDTQYF.

The chain has TRBV30 and TRBJ1-1, with TRBD1 identical over 8 bases. The V gene end was trimmed by 2 bases and the J gene end by 8 bases; junction bases not matched to a gene: 7. CDR1 is GTSNPN and CDR2 is SVGIG in the germline V gene (reference sequence). This CDR3 has 13 residues. The CDR3 nucleotides read TGTGCCTGGAGTCATCGACAGGGGTTGGAAGCTTTCTTT. Residues: CAWSHRQGLEAFF.

This clone was seen a handful of times. The rearrangement joins TRBV11-2 to TRBJ1-1; tentatively, D is TRBD1 (5 bases). The CDR3 runs to 14 residues. Between the trimmed V and J ends, which lost 2 bases and 5 bases, there was a span of 12 bases. Germline lookup yields CDR1 SGHAT and CDR2 FQNNGV. The CDR3 coding sequence is TGTGCCAGCAGCTTACAGGGATTATGGACTGAAGCTTTCTTT. Amino acid sequence: CASSLQGLWTEAFF.

The chain has TRBV15 and TRBJ2-7; 9 positions match TRBD1. Losses at the gene ends were 4 bases for V and 3 bases for J; bases not matched to a gene: 1. CDR1 is LNHNV, CDR2 YYDKDF, per germline (reference sequence). The CDR3 is 13 residues long. Written as DNA, the CDR3 is TGTGCCACCAGCACGGGACAGGGCTACGAGCAGTACTTC. It yields the protein CATSTGQGYEQYF. Based on the CDR3 plus reference TRBV15 and TRBJ2-7, the full variable domain is DAMVIQNPRYQVTQFGKPVTLSCSQTLNHNVMYWYQQKSSQAPKLLFHYYDKDFNNEADTPDNFQSRRPNTSFCFLDIRSPGLGDTAMYLCATSTGQGYEQYFGPGTRLTVT.

This chain links TRBV2 with TRBJ2-3; possibly TRBD2 for D (5 bases). Germline V gene lookup returns CDR1 SNHLY and CDR2 FYNNEI. The CDR3 has 15 residues. V shed 7 bases and J shed 1 base, with 15 bases lying between them. The CDR3 reads CASTRLLSGTDTQYF. Written as DNA, the CDR3 is TGTGCCAGCACCCGACTATTAAGTGGCACAGATACGCAGTATTTT.

This clone was seen only a few times. The gene calls are TRBV30 and TRBJ2-3, with TRBD2 identical over 9 bases. Germline loops: CDR1 GTSNPN, CDR2 SVGIG (reference sequence). The V segment lost 4 bases and the J segment 2 bases; nucleotides outside the gene matches: 4. This CDR3 region has 14 residues. The CDR3 sequence: CAWTSGTNTDTQYF. The CDR3 region has the DNA TGTGCCTGGACTAGCGGGACGAACACAGATACGCAGTATTTT.

The chain carries TRBV2 and TRBJ2-1; D call uncertain. V gave up 7 bases and J gave up 1 base, with 8 bases separating them. The CDR3 runs to 13 residues. Germline CDR1 reads SNHLY; CDR2 reads FYNNEI. The chain's CDR3 is CASTPDSYNEQFF. The CDR3 DNA is TGTGCCAGCACCCCGGATTCCTACAATGAGCAGTTCTTC.

The table lists this clone with a few counts. The rearrangement uses TRBV5-6 and TRBJ1-2, with D possibly matching TRBD1 (6 bases). Trimming took off 4 bases at V and 1 base at J, with 8 bases between the two ends. Germline-derived CDR1 and CDR2 are SGHDT and YYEEEE. The CDR3 is 13 amino acids. The CDR3 loop reads CASSQGGNYGYTF. For the CDR3, the DNA is TGTGCCAGCAGCCAAGGGGGTAACTATGGCTACACCTTC.

This chain links TRBV11-2 with TRBJ2-7; perhaps TRBD2 as D (7 bases). Germline CDR1 and CDR2: SGHAT and FQNNGV. The V end was cut by 2 bases, the J end by 3 bases, with 17 bases between. This CDR3 comprises 16 residues. CDR3 DNA: TGTGCCAGCAGCTTATACTTAGGGGGGGGTTTCTACGAGCAGTACTTC. Translated: CASSLYLGGGFYEQYF.

V is TRBV5-1 and J is TRBJ1-4, with 8 positions matching TRBD1. V lost 3 bases and J lost 8; bases outside the gene matches: 6. Germline-derived CDR1 and CDR2 are SGHRS and YFSETQ. The CDR3 covers 14 residues. CDR3 sequence: CASSWQGAREKLFF. CDR3 bases: TGCGCCAGCAGCTGGCAGGGGGCGAGGGAAAAACTGTTTTTT.

This sequence joins TRBV15 and TRBJ2-3, with 8 positions matching TRBD1. J gave up 3 bases and V 5 bases, and 10 bases lay outside the gene matches. The CDR3 spans 16 residues. Germline V lookup: CDR1 LNHNV, CDR2 YYDKDF (reference sequence). The CDR3 sequence: CATSRWTGSRTDTQYF. The CDR3 DNA is TGTGCCACCAGCCGCTGGACAGGGAGTAGAACAGATACGCAGTATTTT.

This clone was recorded a few times. The chain has TRBV7-9 and TRBJ1-1; 7 bases match TRBD1. Germline assignment: CDR1 SEHNR and CDR2 FQNEAQ (reference sequence). The CDR3 length is 14 residues. Trimming at V came to 5 bases and at J to 1 base, leaving 4 bases not matched to a gene. The CDR3, as DNA: TGTGCCAGCAGCCAGGGACAGACGAACACTGAAGCTTTCTTT. Residues: CASSQGQTNTEAFF. Full variable domain (remainder filled in from reference TRBV7-9 and TRBJ1-1): DTGVSQNPRHKITKRGQNVTFRCDPISEHNRLYWYRQTLGQGPEFLTYFQNEAQLEKSRLLSDRFSAERPKGSFSTLEIQRTEQGDSAMYLCASSQGQTNTEAFFGQGTRLTVV.

The chain joins TRBV28 to TRBJ2-7; D uncertain. The germline gives CDR1 MDHEN, CDR2 SYDVKM. The CDR3 is made up of 12 amino acids. Trimming shortened V by 7 bases and J by 6 bases, and 13 bases separated the two germline ends. The CDR3 nucleotides read TGTGCCAGCACCCTCCGCTTCGGCGAGCAGTACTTC. Amino acid sequence: CASTLRFGEQYF. Full variable domain (outside the CDR3, taken from reference TRBV28 and TRBJ2-7): DVKVTQSSRYLVKRTGEKVFLECVQDMDHENMFWYRQDPGLGLRLIYFSYDVKMKEKGDIPEGYSVSREKKERFSLILESASTNQTSMYLCASTLRFGEQYFGPGTRLTVT.

V gene TRBV2 combines with J gene TRBJ1-1; D may be TRBD1 (5 bases). The V gene lost 6 bases and the J gene lost 10 bases, with 18 bases spanning the gap. This CDR3 is 13 amino acids long. CDR1 and CDR2 from the germline V gene are SNHLY and FYNNEI. DNA of the CDR3: TGTGCCAGCAGCCTAATACAGGAGGGGCCAGCTTTCTTT. Translated, it gives CASSLIQEGPAFF.

The gene calls are TRBV9 and TRBJ1-1; D gene uncertain. The V end was cut by 5 bases, the J end by 2 bases, with 22 bases between. The CDR3 has 17 amino acids. Germline V lookup: CDR1 SGDLS, CDR2 YYNGEE. DNA for the CDR3: TGTGCCAGCAGTCCCGGGAGTTTAGGGCGGTTAAACACTGAAGCTTTCTTT. It encodes CASSPGSLGRLNTEAFF.

The genes are TRBV2 and TRBJ2-1; D is unresolved. The CDR3 has 11 amino acids. V was trimmed by 3 bases and J by 8 bases, leaving 5 bases between them. The germline gives CDR1 SNHLY, CDR2 FYNNEI. DNA of the CDR3: TGTGCCAGCAGTGAGAGGCATGAGCAGTTCTTC. Translating gives CASSERHEQFF.